The 26 T cell receptor beta chains reported below all come from one sample, sequenced in a study of cytomegalovirus exposure and HLA in healthy donors (dated by TCRdb to between 2016 and 2019). Receptors were amplified or captured by the immunoSEQ multiplex PCR assay. The multiplex PCR relied on a mix of 60 forward primers for TCR Vbeta segments and 13 reverse primers for TCR Jbeta segments. TCRdb's version of the immuneACCESS table is confined to in-frame rearrangements and falls short of the full clone set. An unresolved V gene accounts for under half of the shortfall where checked; the remainder is of unknown origin. This sample lists around 200,000 clones; around 76% were detected once. The ten biggest clones cover under 2% of the sample. The sample was PBMCs. Source of these receptors: a young man in good health and CMV-seronegative.

The rearrangement links TRBV25-1 to TRBJ1-4; 9 bases align to TRBD1. Losses at the gene ends were 6 bases for V and 2 bases for J; bases not matched to a gene: 7. This CDR3 is 16 amino acids long. Germline loops: CDR1 MGHDK, CDR2 SYGVNS. The CDR3 DNA follows: TGTGCCAGCAGCAACCCGGGACAGGGCACTAATGAAAAACTGTTTTTT. It is translated as CASSNPGQGTNEKLFF. The whole variable domain, remainder taken from reference TRBV25-1 and TRBJ1-4, is EADIYQTPRYLVIGTGKKITLECSQTMGHDKMYWYQQDPGMELHLIHYSYGVNSTEKGDLSSESTVSRIRTEHFPLTLESARPSHTSQYLCASSNPGQGTNEKLFFGSGTQLSVL.

The V and J genes are TRBV5-1 and TRBJ2-1; 13 nucleotides agree with TRBD2. Germline V lookup: CDR1 SGHRS, CDR2 YFSETQ. CDR3 length: 18 residues. The junction had 13 bases not matched to a gene; V was cut back by 2 bases and J by 8 bases. In DNA, the CDR3 is TGCGCCAGCAGCTTAAGAACTAGCGGGAGGGTTGGGACGGATGAGCAGTTCTTC. Translated, it gives CASSLRTSGRVGTDEQFF.

The J gene is TRBJ1-2, the V gene TRBV5-1; D remains ambiguous. V shed 0 bases and J shed 0 bases, with 6 bases lying between them. Germline V gene data show CDR1 as SGHRS and CDR2 as YFSETQ. The CDR3 runs 14 residues. The CDR3 DNA reads TGCGCCAGCAGCTTGGACGGGACTAACTATGGCTACACCTTC. It is translated as CASSLDGTNYGYTF.

This chain joins TRBV28 and TRBJ1-6; 8 nucleotides line up with TRBD1. V lost 3 bases and J lost 13; bases outside the gene matches: 14. The CDR3 extends over 16 amino acids. Germline CDR1 reads MDHEN; CDR2 reads SYDVKM. CDR3 DNA sequence: TGTGCCAGCAGTTTCACTCCTTTTGGGACAGGTAACCCCCTCCACTTT. It is translated as CASSFTPFGTGNPLHF.

This clone has only a few counts. The rearrangement uses TRBV25-1 and TRBJ1-5; TRBD1 matches at 9 bases. Germline lookup yields CDR1 MGHDK and CDR2 SYGVNS. This CDR3 comprises 17 residues. Losses at the gene ends were 2 bases for V and 3 bases for J; bases not matched to a gene: 8. The CDR3 DNA reads as TGTGCCAGCAGTGAAACTGAGAGGACAGGGGTCAATCAGCCCCAGCATTTT. This gives the protein CASSETERTGVNQPQHF.

The chain links TRBV19 to TRBJ2-7; possibly TRBD1 for D (6 bases). Germline CDR1 and CDR2: LNHDA and SQIVND (reference sequence). V was cut by 4 bases and J by 4 bases, with 17 bases left in between. The CDR3 is 15 amino acids. The CDR3 sequence is CASSTGVTVPYEQYF. The CDR3 DNA reads as TGTGCCAGTAGTACAGGGGTCACGGTTCCGTACGAGCAGTACTTC.

The genes are TRBV10-2 and TRBJ1-6; no firm D call. Trimming removed 3 bases at V and 6 bases at J, with 6 bases between. The CDR3 runs to 13 residues. Germline V gene sequence: CDR1 WSHSY, CDR2 SAAADI. CDR3 protein: CASSELPNSPLHF. The CDR3 DNA follows: TGCGCCAGCAGTGAACTTCCTAATTCACCCCTCCACTTT.

This sequence joins TRBV2 and TRBJ2-5, with D possibly matching TRBD1 (5 bases). Germline V gene sequence: CDR1 SNHLY, CDR2 FYNNEI. This CDR3 region has 12 residues. Trimming took 7 bases from V and 0 from J, leaving 6 bases between them. This chain's CDR3 is CASKQDQETQYF. The DNA of the CDR3 is TGTGCCAGCAAACAGGACCAAGAGACCCAGTACTTC.

The chain couples TRBV28 to TRBJ2-2; 9 bases are a match to TRBD1. With V trimmed by 3 bases and J by 4 bases, 3 bases remained unmatched. The CDR3 covers 15 residues. CDR1 is MDHEN, CDR2 SYDVKM, per germline. DNA of the CDR3: TGTGCCAGCAGTTTTCAGACAGGGGGCACCGGGGAGCTGTTTTTT. This sequence encodes CASSFQTGGTGELFF.

The sample holds one count of this clone. The genes are TRBV9 and TRBJ2-1, with 10 bases aligning to TRBD1. The V gene's germline CDR1 is SGDLS and CDR2 YYNGEE. J lost 6 bases, V lost 4 bases, and 10 bases had no gene match. CDR3 length equals 16 residues. CDR3 coding DNA: TGTGCCAGCAGCCAAAATCCGGGGACAGGGGTCAATGAGCAGTTCTTC. The encoded protein is CASSQNPGTGVNEQFF.

The gene calls are TRBV25-1 and TRBJ2-2; D is unclear. V was trimmed by 1 base and J by 5 bases, leaving 8 bases between them. From germline, CDR1 is MGHDK and CDR2 SYGVNS. The CDR3 spans 14 residues. Here the CDR3 DNA reads TGTGCCAGCAGTGAATTCTCAGGAACCGGGGAGCTGTTTTTT. Amino acid sequence: CASSEFSGTGELFF.

V gene TRBV28 combines with J gene TRBJ1-2, with no clear D. CDR3 length: 15 amino acids. Germline V lookup: CDR1 MDHEN, CDR2 SYDVKM. V lost 6 bases to trimming and J lost 0 bases, with 14 bases between them. The CDR3 sequence is CASSKTTLANYGYTF. CDR3 DNA: TGTGCCAGCAGCAAGACAACTTTAGCTAACTATGGCTACACCTTC.

The rearrangement joins TRBV29-1 to TRBJ2-5, with 7 nucleotides matching TRBD2. The CDR3 spans 15 residues. Germline V lookup: CDR1 SQVTM, CDR2 ANQGSEA. J was trimmed by 4 bases and V by 7 bases; bases with no gene match: 15. The CDR3 region has the DNA TGCAGCGGGGAGGGGACTAACCAACTCGCAGAGACCCAGTACTTC. As protein: CSGEGTNQLAETQYF.

This chain connects TRBV28 to TRBJ1-2; D is undetermined. Trimming shortened V by 7 bases and J by 4 bases, and 7 bases separated the two germline ends. Germline lookup yields CDR1 MDHEN and CDR2 SYDVKM. The CDR3 is made up of 11 amino acids. The CDR3 DNA follows: TGTGCCAGCACGCTCGGCTATGGCTACACCTTC. It codes for CASTLGYGYTF.

CDR3: CSVDGQAGGYEQYF. CDR3 nucleotide sequence: TGCAGCGTTGATGGACAGGCTGGGGGCTACGAGCAGTACTTC. The chain uses TRBV29-1 and TRBJ2-7; 7 nucleotides agree with TRBD1. Germline CDR1 reads SQVTM; CDR2 reads ANQGSEA. The CDR3 length is 14 residues. V trimming: 3 bases; J trimming: 3 bases; junction bases outside the gene matches: 8.

This clone was picked up a small number of times. This chain uses TRBV2 with TRBJ1-4; 7 bases map to TRBD1. Germline CDR1 SNHLY, CDR2 FYNNEI. Trimming at V came to 0 bases and at J to 10 bases, leaving 11 bases not matched to a gene. The CDR3 covers 16 residues. CDR3 nucleotide sequence: TGTGCCAGCAGTGAAGCGCTTGCGACAGGGCGGCTAAAACTGTTTTTT. It translates to CASSEALATGRLKLFF.

This clone was counted once. This chain connects TRBV9 to TRBJ2-7; D is undetermined. Germline V gives CDR1 SGDLS, CDR2 YYNGEE. The CDR3 runs to 13 residues. Trimming took off 0 bases at V and 3 bases at J, with 7 bases between the two ends. In DNA form, the CDR3 reads TGTGCCAGCAGCGTAGGTCCCCACTACGAGCAGTACTTC. Its translation is CASSVGPHYEQYF. The full variable domain, its missing parts supplied by reference TRBV9 and TRBJ2-7, is DSGVTQTPKHLITATGQRVTLRCSPRSGDLSVYWYQQSLDQGLQFLIQYYNGEERAKGNILERFSAQQFPDLHSELNLSSLELGDSALYFCASSVGPHYEQYFGPGTRLTVT.

V gene TRBV7-9 combines with J gene TRBJ2-1, with 16 bases lining up with TRBD2. Germline V gene data show CDR1 as SEHNR and CDR2 as FQNEAQ (reference sequence). The CDR3 contains 17 residues. The junction had 6 bases not matched to a gene; V was cut back by 2 bases and J by 8 bases. The CDR3 DNA follows: TGTGCCAGCAGCTTACTGGGACTAGCGGGAGGGGGCGATGAGCAGTTCTTC. Translated, it gives CASSLLGLAGGGDEQFF.

This chain links TRBV27 with TRBJ2-3; 12 nucleotides align to TRBD2. The trim removed 4 bases at V and 5 bases at J, leaving 4 bases unmatched. The germline gives CDR1 MNHEY, CDR2 SMNVEV (reference sequence). The CDR3 contains 15 residues. CDR3 residues: CASSSLTSGRDTQYF. Written as DNA, the CDR3 is TGTGCCAGCAGTTCCCTGACTAGCGGGAGAGATACGCAGTATTTT.

The chain is built from TRBV4-1 and TRBJ2-3, with D perhaps TRBD1 (5 bases). The CDR3 is 16 residues long. The V and J ends lost 1 base and 2 bases respectively, with 13 bases between them. CDR1 and CDR2 from the germline V gene are MGHRA and YSYEKL. For the CDR3, the DNA is TGCGCCAGCAGCCAAGGTTGGGGCAGCCCCACAGATACGCAGTATTTT. Protein product: CASSQGWGSPTDTQYF.

This chain joins TRBV6-6 and TRBJ1-5; TRBD1 matches 8 bases. Trimming at V came to 6 bases and at J to 5 bases, leaving 3 bases not matched to a gene. The CDR3 is made up of 13 amino acids. Germline-derived CDR1 and CDR2 are MNHNY and SVGAGI (reference sequence). CDR3 bases: TGTGCCAGCAGGACGACAGGGGATCAGCCCCAGCATTTT. As protein: CASRTTGDQPQHF.

This chain links TRBV6-6 with TRBJ2-7; D is ambiguous. V was shortened by 10 bases and J by 4 bases, with 14 bases between the two germline ends. The CDR3 contains 12 residues. Per the germline V gene, CDR1 is MNHNY and CDR2 is SVGAGI (reference sequence). CDR3 loop: CATTSSVYEQYF. The DNA for the CDR3 is TGTGCCACCACCTCCTCAGTGTACGAGCAGTACTTC.

The chain recombines TRBV11-2 with TRBJ1-1, with TRBD1 identical over 7 bases. The J segment lost 3 bases and the V segment lost 5 bases, leaving 6 bases of the junction unmatched. Germline values: CDR1 SGHAT, CDR2 FQNNGV. CDR3 size: 14 residues. CDR3 protein: CASSPTGRYTEAFF. The CDR3 DNA reads as TGTGCCAGCAGCCCGACAGGGAGGTACACTGAAGCTTTCTTT.

The chain joins TRBV10-3 to TRBJ1-2, with D uncertain. This CDR3 contains 12 residues. Trimming took 6 bases from V and 5 from J, leaving 10 bases between them. Germline CDR1 and CDR2: ENHRY and SYGVKD. The CDR3 is CAIRNGIYGYTF. Here the CDR3 DNA reads TGTGCCATCAGGAACGGGATTTATGGCTACACCTTC.

The chain uses TRBV6-1 and TRBJ2-1, with a weak D call TRBD1 (7 bases). Germline CDR1 and CDR2: MNHNS and SASEGT. There are 13 residues in the CDR3. Trimming took 3 bases from V and 5 from J, leaving 8 bases between them. The CDR3 spells CASSDRGDNEQFF. The CDR3 nucleotides are TGTGCCAGCAGTGACAGGGGGGACAATGAGCAGTTCTTC.

The rearrangement uses TRBV10-3 and TRBJ1-1, with D uncertain. Germline V gives CDR1 ENHRY, CDR2 SYGVKD. The V and J ends lost 0 bases and 1 base respectively, with 6 bases between them. The CDR3 loop spans 14 amino acids. The CDR3 region is CAISESRGNTEAFF. CDR3 coding DNA: TGTGCCATCAGTGAGTCGAGAGGGAACACTGAAGCTTTCTTT.